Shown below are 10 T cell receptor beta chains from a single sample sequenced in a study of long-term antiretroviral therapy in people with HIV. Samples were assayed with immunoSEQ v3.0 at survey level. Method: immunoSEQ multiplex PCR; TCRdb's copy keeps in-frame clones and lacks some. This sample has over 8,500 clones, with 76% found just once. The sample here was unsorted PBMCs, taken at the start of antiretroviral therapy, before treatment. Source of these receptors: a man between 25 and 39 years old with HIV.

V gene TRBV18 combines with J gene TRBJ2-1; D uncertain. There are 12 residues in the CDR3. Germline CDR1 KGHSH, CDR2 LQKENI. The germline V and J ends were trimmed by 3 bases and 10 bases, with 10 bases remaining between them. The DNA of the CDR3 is TGTGCCAGCTCACCGCAGAGTTCCGAGCAGTTCTTC. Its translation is CASSPQSSEQFF.

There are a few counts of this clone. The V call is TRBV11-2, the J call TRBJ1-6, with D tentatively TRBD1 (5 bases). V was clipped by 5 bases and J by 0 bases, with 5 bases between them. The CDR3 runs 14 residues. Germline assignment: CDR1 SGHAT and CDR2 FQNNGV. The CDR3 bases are TGTGCCAGCAGCGGGGGCTCCTATAATTCACCCCTCCACTTT. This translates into CASSGGSYNSPLHF.

The CDR3 region is CASSSRRDGRDEQFF. CDR3 bases: TGTGCCAGCAGCTCACGTAGGGACGGCCGAGATGAGCAGTTCTTC. The chain uses TRBV7-8 and TRBJ2-1; TRBD1 or TRBD2 may be the D gene (5 bases each). CDR1 and CDR2 from the germline V gene are SGHVS and FQNEAQ. CDR3 size: 15 residues. Trimming shortened V by 4 bases and J by 8 bases, and 18 bases separated the two germline ends.

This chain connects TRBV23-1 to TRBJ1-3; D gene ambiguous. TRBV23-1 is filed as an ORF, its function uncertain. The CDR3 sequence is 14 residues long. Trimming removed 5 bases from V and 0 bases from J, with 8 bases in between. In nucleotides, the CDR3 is TGCGCCAGCAGTGGGGAAAGCTCTGGAAACACCATATATTTT. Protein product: CASSGESSGNTIYF.

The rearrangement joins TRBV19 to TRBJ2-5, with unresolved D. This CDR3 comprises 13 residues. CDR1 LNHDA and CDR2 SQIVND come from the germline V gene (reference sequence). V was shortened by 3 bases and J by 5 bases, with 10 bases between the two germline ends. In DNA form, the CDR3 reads TGTGCCAGTAGTATGAGTGGGTGGGAGACCCAGTACTTC. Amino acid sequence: CASSMSGWETQYF. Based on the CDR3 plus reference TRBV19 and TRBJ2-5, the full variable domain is DGGITQSPKYLFRKEGQNVTLSCEQNLNHDAMYWYRQDPGQGLRLIYYSQIVNDFQKGDIAEGYSVSREKKESFPLTVTSAQKNPTAFYLCASSMSGWETQYFGPGTRLLVL.

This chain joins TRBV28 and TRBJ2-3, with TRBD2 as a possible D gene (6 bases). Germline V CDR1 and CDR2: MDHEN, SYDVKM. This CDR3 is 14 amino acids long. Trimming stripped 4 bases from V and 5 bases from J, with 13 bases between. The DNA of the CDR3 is TGTGCCAGCAGTTCCGGGGCCGGGGGAGATACGCAGTATTTT. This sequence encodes CASSSGAGGDTQYF.

The CDR3 DNA reads TGTGCCAGCAGCACCAGTGGGTCCTCCTACGAGCAGTACTTC. It encodes CASSTSGSSYEQYF. The chain combines TRBV11-1 with TRBJ2-7, with unresolved D. This CDR3 is 14 amino acids long. Looked up from germline, CDR1 is SGHAT and CDR2 is FQDESV (reference sequence). Trimming removed 5 bases at V and 0 bases at J, with 11 bases between.

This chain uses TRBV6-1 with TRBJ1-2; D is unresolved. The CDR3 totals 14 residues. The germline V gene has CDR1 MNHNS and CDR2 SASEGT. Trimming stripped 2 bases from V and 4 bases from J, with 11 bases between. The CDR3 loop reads CASSESEVLYGYTF. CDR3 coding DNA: TGTGCCAGCAGTGAATCTGAGGTCCTCTATGGCTACACCTTC.

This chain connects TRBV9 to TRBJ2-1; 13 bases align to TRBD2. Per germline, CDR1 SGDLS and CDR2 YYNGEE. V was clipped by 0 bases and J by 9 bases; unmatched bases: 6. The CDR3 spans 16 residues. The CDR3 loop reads CASSVDVGLAGVEQFF. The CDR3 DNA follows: TGTGCCAGCAGCGTAGACGTAGGACTAGCGGGAGTTGAGCAGTTCTTC.

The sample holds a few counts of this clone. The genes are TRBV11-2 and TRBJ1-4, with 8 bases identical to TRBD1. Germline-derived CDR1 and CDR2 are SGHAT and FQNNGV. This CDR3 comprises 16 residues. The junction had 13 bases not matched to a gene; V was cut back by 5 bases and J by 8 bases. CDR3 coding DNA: TGTGCCAGCAGCGCGGGACAGGCGATAATAGGGGAAAAACTGTTTTTT. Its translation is CASSAGQAIIGEKLFF.